This entry concerns a single T cell receptor (beta chain). What it binds is unknown. CDR1 and CDR2 from the germline V gene are MGHRA and YSYEKL. With 3 bases removed from V and 2 bases from J, the gap between germline ends came to 13 bases. The CDR3 totals 15 residues. The record originates from a study of T cell responses to AZD1222 COVID-19 vaccine. The study, taken as a whole, reports: The span of vaccine-associated CD4 TCRs extended across spike, with dominance at 160-218 and 743-854. There were repertoire samples only from the period after the peak T cell response. Baseline seropositives among AZD1222 recipients totaled only 5 to 7. Clonal diversity was possibly underestimated, and the donors were mostly white British, with more females.

Sequencing used immunoSEQ multiplex PCR; TCRdb keeps in-frame clones, though not all of them. The table has about 110,000 clones, about 92% seen once. Here the sequenced sample was peripheral blood, taken on day 0 of MenACWY control vaccination. This TCR derives from an adult in good health. V and J are TRBV4-1 and TRBJ1-2; D might be TRBD1 (5 bases). CDR3 sequence reads: CASSHNPTENYGYTF. In DNA, the CDR3 is TGCGCCAGCAGCCACAACCCGACAGAGAACTATGGCTACACCTTC.